The rows below give T cell receptor beta chains drawn from one sample of a study of tissue T cells after allogeneic stem cell transplantation. Generated by immunoSEQ multiplex PCR, the TCRdb table keeps only in-frame clones and is missing some. The table lists under 30,000 clones, around 67% of them singletons. The sequencing used tissue from the ileum, collected at autopsy. The receptor source for this set is a female donor older than 55 with lung cancer. CDR3s include the opening cysteine and the closing phenylalanine or tryptophan. The D gene is left open where the match is weak. Clone size is given for some rows only: seen once, a few or many times, or a class if the clone is expanded.

V gene	CDR3 length	D gene	clone size	J gene	CDR3 DNA	CDR3 protein
TRBV11-2	15	-	-	TRBJ1-6	TGTGCCAGCGCCCCCCCGGGGACGCCCAATTCACCCCTCCACTTT	CASAPPGTPNSPLHF
TRBV4-1	15	-	-	TRBJ1-1	TGCGCCAGCAGCACTCGGACGATCATGAACACTGAAGCTTTCTTT	CASSTRTIMNTEAFF
TRBV5-4	17	TRBD2	-	TRBJ2-1	TGTGCCAGCAGCTTGGAGGCTAGCGGGGGGAGGGACAATGAGCAGTTCTTC	CASSLEASGGRDNEQFF
TRBV11-3	14	-	-	TRBJ2-3	TGTGCCAGCAGCTCGTCGACGGGACGGGATACGCAGTATTTT	CASSSSTGRDTQYF
TRBV7-2	11	-	-	TRBJ1-3	TGTGCCAGCAGCTTCTACGGCACCATATATTTT	CASSFYGTIYF
TRBV24-1	16	TRBD1	-	TRBJ1-5	TGTGCCACCACCGATTCCGGGACAGATAGCAATCAGCCCCAGCATTTT	CATTDSGTDSNQPQHF
TRBV21-1	16	-	-	TRBJ2-3	TGTGCCAGCAGCAAAGCGCGGGCCCTTCGCACAGATACGCAGTATTTT	CASSKARALRTDTQYF
TRBV23-1	11	-	few	TRBJ1-5	TGCGCCAGCAGTCTCCATCAGCCCCAGCATTTT	CASSLHQPQHF
TRBV11-2	17	-	-	TRBJ2-1	TGTGCCAGCAGCTTAGATCCCATCGGGGGGCTAGTCGCTGAGCAGTTCTTC	CASSLDPIGGLVAEQFF
TRBV2	13	TRBD1	few	TRBJ1-2	TGTGCCAGCAGGGACGGGACAGGCCATGGCTACACCTTC	CASRDGTGHGYTF
TRBV6-1	16	TRBD2	-	TRBJ2-7	TGTGCCAGCAGTGAACGGGGGCGGAAGCGGGGGTACGAGCAGTACTTC	CASSERGRKRGYEQYF
TRBV19	14	-	-	TRBJ1-2	TGTGCCAGTAGGGTCGACAGAGCTAACTATGGCTACACCTTC	CASRVDRANYGYTF
TRBV10-3	14	TRBD1	-	TRBJ1-1	TGTGCCATCAGCGGGACAGGGAGGAACACTGAAGCTTTCTTT	CAISGTGRNTEAFF
TRBV13	14	-	few	TRBJ2-3	TGTGCCAGCAGCTTAGGGTGGGGCACAGATACGCAGTATTTT	CASSLGWGTDTQYF
TRBV30	14	-	-	TRBJ1-1	TGTGCCTGGAGGGACCCGGGAAGGGACACTGAAGCTTTCTTT	CAWRDPGRDTEAFF
TRBV11-3	12	-	-	TRBJ2-2	TGTGCCAGCAGGGGAGCCCCCGGGGAGCTGTTTTTT	CASRGAPGELFF
TRBV14	16	TRBD1	few	TRBJ1-1	TGTGCCAGCAGCCAGCTACAGGGGGTTGGAAACACTGAAGCTTTCTTT	CASSQLQGVGNTEAFF
TRBV30	12	-	-	TRBJ2-7	TGTGCCTGGAGGGACGCCGGCTACGAGCAGTACTTC	CAWRDAGYEQYF
TRBV19	14	-	-	TRBJ1-2	TGTGCCAGTAGTATGACGAGGGTTGTCTATGGCTACACCTTC	CASSMTRVVYGYTF
TRBV6-5	14	-	-	TRBJ2-2	TGTGCCAGCAGGTCCCAGGGGCGCACCGGGGAGCTGTTTTTT	CASRSQGRTGELFF
TRBV10-3	12	TRBD2	-	TRBJ2-5	TGTGCCCGCCGGGGGGAGGGGGAGACCCAGTACTTC	CARRGEGETQYF
TRBV30	17	-	once	TRBJ1-2	TGTGCCTGGAGTGTTTACCGGATACCTACTAGGGGCTATGGCTACACCTTC	CAWSVYRIPTRGYGYTF
TRBV5-1	13	TRBD1	few	TRBJ2-1	TGCGCCAGCCGAGGACAGGGATACAATGAGCAGTTCTTC	CASRGQGYNEQFF
TRBV29-1	14	-	few	TRBJ1-4	TGCAGCGTTCTGGGGTTTGCAACTAATGAAAAACTGTTTTTT	CSVLGFATNEKLFF
TRBV9	15	-	-	TRBJ2-2	TGTGCCAGCAGCGGACCCCTTTTTTATGCCGGGGAGCTGTTTTTT	CASSGPLFYAGELFF
TRBV30	15	-	-	TRBJ2-7	TGTGCCTGGAGTGTAAACGTTATCAGCTCCTACGAGCAGTACTTC	CAWSVNVISSYEQYF
TRBV7-2	15	-	-	TRBJ1-6	TGTGCCAGCAGCTTCATGTTGATTGTTAATTCACCCCTCCACTTT	CASSFMLIVNSPLHF
TRBV28	15	-	-	TRBJ2-3	TGTGCCAGCAGTCTACCAGGGGCTAGCACAGATACGCAGTATTTT	CASSLPGASTDTQYF
TRBV7-8	15	-	-	TRBJ1-2	TGTGCCAGCAGCTTAAGAACACGTAGTAGGGGAGGCTACACCTTC	CASSLRTRSRGGYTF
TRBV7-8	17	TRBD2	few	TRBJ2-7	TGTGCCAGCAGCTACTCGGGACTAGCGGGAGGTGGAGGGGAGCAGTACTTC	CASSYSGLAGGGGEQYF
TRBV24-1	13	-	-	TRBJ1-2	TGTGCCACCAGTGAGGCAGGGAAGGGAGGCTACACCTTC	CATSEAGKGGYTF